This T cell receptor (beta chain) was retrieved from a study of CD8 T cells in Susac syndrome. Random hexamers were used to reverse transcribe the RNA input (about 0.45 to 1 ug). MiXCR was run by TCRdb on the immunoSEQ multiplex PCR reads, yielding one entry per CDR3 protein. The table includes 110,000 or so distinct CDR3 sequences, approximately 90% detected once. The CD8+ and CD4+ T cells were isolated magnetically using a negative isolation approach, whereas the TEMRA cells were enriched by FACS. Germline CDR1 LGHDT, CDR2 YNNKEL (reference sequence). Trimming took 2 bases from V and 0 from J; bases not matched to a gene: 10. The CDR3 is 19 residues long.

The V and J genes are TRBV3-1 and TRBJ2-7; 13 nucleotides match TRBD2. The sample comprised CD8+ T cells from PBMCs. This sequence was found in a human donor in good health. CDR3 protein: CASSQRTSGSFDPSYEQYF. The CDR3 DNA follows: TGTGCCAGCAGCCAACGGACTAGCGGGAGTTTCGACCCCTCCTACGAGCAGTACTTC.